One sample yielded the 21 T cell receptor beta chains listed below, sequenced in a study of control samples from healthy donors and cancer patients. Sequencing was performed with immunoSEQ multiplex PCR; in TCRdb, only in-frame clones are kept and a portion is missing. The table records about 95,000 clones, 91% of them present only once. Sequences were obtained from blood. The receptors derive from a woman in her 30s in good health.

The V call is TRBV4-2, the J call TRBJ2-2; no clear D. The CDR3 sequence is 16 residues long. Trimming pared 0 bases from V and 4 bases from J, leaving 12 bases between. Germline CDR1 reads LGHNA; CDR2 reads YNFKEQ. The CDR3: CASSQEERYGTGELFF. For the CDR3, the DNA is TGTGCCAGCAGCCAAGAAGAACGATACGGCACCGGGGAGCTGTTTTTT.

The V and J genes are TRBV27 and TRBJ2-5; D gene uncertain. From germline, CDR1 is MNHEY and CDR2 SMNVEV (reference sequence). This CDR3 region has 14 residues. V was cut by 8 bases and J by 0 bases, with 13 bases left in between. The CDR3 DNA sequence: TGTGCCAGCGGCAAGGGTTCCCACCAAGAGACCCAGTACTTC. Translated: CASGKGSHQETQYF.

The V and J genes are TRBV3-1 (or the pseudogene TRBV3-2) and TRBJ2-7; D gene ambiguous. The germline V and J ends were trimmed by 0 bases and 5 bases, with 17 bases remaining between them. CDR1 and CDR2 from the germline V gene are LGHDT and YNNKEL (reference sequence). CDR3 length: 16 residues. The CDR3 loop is CASSQDQTWPDNEQYF. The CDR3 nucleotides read TGTGCCAGCAGCCAAGACCAAACCTGGCCAGACAACGAGCAGTACTTC.

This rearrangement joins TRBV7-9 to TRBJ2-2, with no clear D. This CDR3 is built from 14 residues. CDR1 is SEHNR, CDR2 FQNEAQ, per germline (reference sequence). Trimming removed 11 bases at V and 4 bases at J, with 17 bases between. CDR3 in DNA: TGTGCCGGGTCCCGGGTGAGAGGCACCGGGGAGCTGTTTTTT. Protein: CAGSRVRGTGELFF.

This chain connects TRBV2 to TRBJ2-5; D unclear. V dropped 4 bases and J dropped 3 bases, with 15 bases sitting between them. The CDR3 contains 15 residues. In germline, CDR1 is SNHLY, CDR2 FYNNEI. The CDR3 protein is CASSGVSRVEETQYF. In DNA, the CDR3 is TGTGCCAGCAGTGGAGTATCCCGGGTGGAAGAGACCCAGTACTTC.

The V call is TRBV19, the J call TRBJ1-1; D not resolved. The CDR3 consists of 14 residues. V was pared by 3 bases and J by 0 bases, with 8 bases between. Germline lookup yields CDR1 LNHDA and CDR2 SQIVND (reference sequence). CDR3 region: CASSIQGLNTEAFF. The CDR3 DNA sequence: TGTGCCAGTAGTATTCAAGGGTTGAACACTGAAGCTTTCTTT.

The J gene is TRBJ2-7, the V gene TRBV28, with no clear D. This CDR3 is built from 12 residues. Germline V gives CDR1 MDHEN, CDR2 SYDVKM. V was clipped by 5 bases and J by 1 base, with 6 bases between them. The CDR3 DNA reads TGTGCCAGCAGTCCCGATTCCTACGAGCAGTACTTC. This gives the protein CASSPDSYEQYF.

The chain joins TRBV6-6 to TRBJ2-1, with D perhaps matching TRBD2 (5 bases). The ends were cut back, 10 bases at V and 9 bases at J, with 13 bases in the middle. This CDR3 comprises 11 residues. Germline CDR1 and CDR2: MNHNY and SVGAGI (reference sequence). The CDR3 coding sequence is TGTGCCACCTCGGGGAGATTTGAGCAGTTCTTC. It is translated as CATSGRFEQFF.

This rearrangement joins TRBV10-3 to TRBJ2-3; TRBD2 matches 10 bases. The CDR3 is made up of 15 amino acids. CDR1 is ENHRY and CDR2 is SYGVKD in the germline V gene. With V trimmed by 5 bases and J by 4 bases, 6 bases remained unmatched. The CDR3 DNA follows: TGTGCCATCAGTCCGGGACTAGCGAGAGCAGATACGCAGTATTTT. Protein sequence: CAISPGLARADTQYF.

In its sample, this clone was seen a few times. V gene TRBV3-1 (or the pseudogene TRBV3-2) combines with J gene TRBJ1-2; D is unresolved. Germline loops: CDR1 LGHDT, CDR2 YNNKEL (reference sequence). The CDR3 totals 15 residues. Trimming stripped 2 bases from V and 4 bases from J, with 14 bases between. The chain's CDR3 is CASSQFGVMAYGYTF. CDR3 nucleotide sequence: TGTGCCAGCAGCCAATTTGGTGTGATGGCCTATGGCTACACCTTC.

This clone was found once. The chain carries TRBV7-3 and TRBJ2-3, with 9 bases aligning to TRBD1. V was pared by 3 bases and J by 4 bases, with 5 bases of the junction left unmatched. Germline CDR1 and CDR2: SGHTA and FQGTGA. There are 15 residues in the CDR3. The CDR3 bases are TGTGCCAGCAGCTTCACAGGGGGCGTCGCAGATACGCAGTATTTT. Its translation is CASSFTGGVADTQYF.

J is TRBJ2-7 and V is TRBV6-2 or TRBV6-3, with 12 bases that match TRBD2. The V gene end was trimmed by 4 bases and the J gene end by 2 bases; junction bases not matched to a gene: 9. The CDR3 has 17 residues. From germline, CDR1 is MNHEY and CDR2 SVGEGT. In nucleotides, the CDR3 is TGTGCCAGCAGTTGGGGACTAGCGGGCCCACTCACCTACGAGCAGTACTTC. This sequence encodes CASSWGLAGPLTYEQYF.

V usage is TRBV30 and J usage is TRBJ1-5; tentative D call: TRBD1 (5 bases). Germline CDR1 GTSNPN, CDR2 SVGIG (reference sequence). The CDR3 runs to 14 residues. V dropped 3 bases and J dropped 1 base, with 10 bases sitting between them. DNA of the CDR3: TGTGCCTGGAGAGAGGGGTTAAGCAATCAGCCCCAGCATTTT. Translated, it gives CAWREGLSNQPQHF.

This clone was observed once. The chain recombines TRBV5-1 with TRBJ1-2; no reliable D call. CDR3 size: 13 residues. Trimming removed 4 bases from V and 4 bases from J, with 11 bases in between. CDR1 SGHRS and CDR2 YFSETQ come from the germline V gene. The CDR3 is CASSLTDGYGYTF. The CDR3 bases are TGCGCCAGCAGCCTTACGGACGGCTATGGCTACACCTTC.

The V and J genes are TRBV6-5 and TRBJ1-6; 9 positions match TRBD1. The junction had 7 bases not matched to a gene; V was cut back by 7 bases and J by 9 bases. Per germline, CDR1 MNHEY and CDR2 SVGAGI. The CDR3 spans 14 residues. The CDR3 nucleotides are TGTGCCAGCACCCGGGACAGGGTCGCTTCACCCCTCCACTTT. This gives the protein CASTRDRVASPLHF.

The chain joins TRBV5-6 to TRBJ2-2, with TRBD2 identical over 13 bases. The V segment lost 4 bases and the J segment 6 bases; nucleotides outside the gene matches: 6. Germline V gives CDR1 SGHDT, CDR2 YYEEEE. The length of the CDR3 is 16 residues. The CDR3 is CASSHKLAGGAGELFF. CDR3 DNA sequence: TGTGCCAGCAGCCATAAACTAGCGGGGGGGGCCGGGGAGCTGTTTTTT.

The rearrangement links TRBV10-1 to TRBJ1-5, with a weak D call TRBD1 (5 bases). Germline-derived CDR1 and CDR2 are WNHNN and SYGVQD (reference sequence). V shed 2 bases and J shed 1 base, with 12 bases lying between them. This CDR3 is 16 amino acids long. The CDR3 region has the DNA TGCGCCAGCAGTGAGGGGACGGACCTGAGCAATCAGCCCCAGCATTTT. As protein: CASSEGTDLSNQPQHF.

The CDR3 DNA reads as TGTGCCAGCAGCTTGGCCAGTCAGGGGGCCGCTGGAAACACCATATATTTT. Residues: CASSLASQGAAGNTIYF. The rearrangement uses TRBV5-4 and TRBJ1-3, with 8 bases matching TRBD1. Germline values: CDR1 SGHNT, CDR2 YYREEE (reference sequence). After removal of 0 bases from V and 2 bases from J, the junction contained 7 bases not matched to a gene. CDR3 size: 17 residues.

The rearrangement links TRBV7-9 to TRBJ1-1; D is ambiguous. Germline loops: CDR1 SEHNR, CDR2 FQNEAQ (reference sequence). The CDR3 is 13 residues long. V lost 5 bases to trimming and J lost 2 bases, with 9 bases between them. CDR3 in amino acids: CASSEQINTEAFF. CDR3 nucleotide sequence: TGTGCCAGCAGCGAACAGATTAACACTGAAGCTTTCTTT.

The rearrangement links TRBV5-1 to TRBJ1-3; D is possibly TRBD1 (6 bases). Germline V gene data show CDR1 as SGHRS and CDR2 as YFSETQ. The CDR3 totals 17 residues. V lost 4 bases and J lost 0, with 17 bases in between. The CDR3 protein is CASSPKPQGSSGNTIYF. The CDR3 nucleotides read TGCGCCAGCAGCCCTAAGCCCCAGGGGAGCTCTGGAAACACCATATATTTT.

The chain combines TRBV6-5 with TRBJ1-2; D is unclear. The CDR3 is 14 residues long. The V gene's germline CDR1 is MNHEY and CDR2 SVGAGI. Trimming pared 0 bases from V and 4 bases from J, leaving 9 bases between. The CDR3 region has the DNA TGTGCCAGCAGTTACTCGGCCAGATCCTATGGCTACACCTTC. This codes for CASSYSARSYGYTF.